This T cell receptor beta chain was observed in a study of T cells after yellow fever vaccination. For TCR, cDNA came from 5'RACE template switching, which added a universal primer site and UMIs. TCRdb reprocessed the 5' RACE reads via MiXCR and lists one record per CDR3 protein. The table records approximately 610,000 distinct CDR3 sequences, about a sixth of them present only once. Only a few counts were recorded for this clonotype. The CDR3 has 15 amino acids. V lost 4 bases, J lost 0 bases, and 12 bases lay in between. Germline CDR1 is SEHNR and CDR2 is FQNEAQ (reference sequence). The chain joins TRBV7-9 to TRBJ1-2; TRBD1 is a possible D gene (5 bases). The specimen comprised PBMCs, sampled 5 to 6 days after the first yellow fever vaccination. The clonotype was recovered from a man aged 18 to 29 who received the YFV17D yellow fever vaccine. Written as DNA, the CDR3 is TGTGCCAGCAGCTCTGGACGGGGGACTAACTATGGCTACACCTTC. Amino acids: CASSSGRGTNYGYTF.